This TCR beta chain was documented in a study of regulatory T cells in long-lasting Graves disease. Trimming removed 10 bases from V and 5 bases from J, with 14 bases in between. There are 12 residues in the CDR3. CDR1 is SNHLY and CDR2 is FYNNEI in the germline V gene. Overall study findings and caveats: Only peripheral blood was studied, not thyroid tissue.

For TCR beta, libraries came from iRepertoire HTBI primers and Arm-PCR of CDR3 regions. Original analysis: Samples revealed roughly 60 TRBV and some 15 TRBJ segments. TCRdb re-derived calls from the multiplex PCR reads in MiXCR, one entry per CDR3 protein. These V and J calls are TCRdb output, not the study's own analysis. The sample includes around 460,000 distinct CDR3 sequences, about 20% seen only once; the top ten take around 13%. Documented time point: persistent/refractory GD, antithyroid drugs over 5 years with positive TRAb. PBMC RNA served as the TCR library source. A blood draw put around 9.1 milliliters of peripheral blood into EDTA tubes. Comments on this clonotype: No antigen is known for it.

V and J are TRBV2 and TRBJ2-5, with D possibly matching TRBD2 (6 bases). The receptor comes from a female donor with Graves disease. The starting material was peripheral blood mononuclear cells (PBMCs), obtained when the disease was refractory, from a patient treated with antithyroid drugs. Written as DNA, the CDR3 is TGTGCCATCCGGGACTTTGAGGAGACCCAGTACTTC. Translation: CAIRDFEETQYF.